This is a list of T cell receptor beta chains from one sample in a study of shared clonotypes between healthy human individuals. Assay: immunoSEQ multiplex PCR; the TCRdb copy retains only in-frame clones and omits some. The top ten clones hold around 1.8% of a sample with around 700,000 clones, about three quarters of them seen once. The specimen sequenced was memory CD4+ T cells sorted from blood. Receptors originate from a woman in her thirties in good health. Each CDR3 is given with its conserved first and last residue.

CDR3 protein,V gene
CASSLTAGAETQYF,TRBV7-3
CASSRLRTGPTGGGEYF,TRBV27
CASSQPHLNTEAFF,TRBV4-1
CASSSSLAVLTDTQYF,TRBV5-6
CASSQWDLGNNSPLHF,TRBV4-1
CASRTHPLKEQYF,TRBV28
CASSWDQETQYF,TRBV5-4
CASSQAGQNSGANVLTF,TRBV4-2
CASSLESGIGGYNEQFF,TRBV11-3
CAWSVPYQPQHF,TRBV30
CASSYRVTGELFF,TRBV11-2
CASSLADGQETQYF,TRBV7-7
CATAAPSSETQYF,TRBV7-2
CASKVGTANTGELFF,TRBV19